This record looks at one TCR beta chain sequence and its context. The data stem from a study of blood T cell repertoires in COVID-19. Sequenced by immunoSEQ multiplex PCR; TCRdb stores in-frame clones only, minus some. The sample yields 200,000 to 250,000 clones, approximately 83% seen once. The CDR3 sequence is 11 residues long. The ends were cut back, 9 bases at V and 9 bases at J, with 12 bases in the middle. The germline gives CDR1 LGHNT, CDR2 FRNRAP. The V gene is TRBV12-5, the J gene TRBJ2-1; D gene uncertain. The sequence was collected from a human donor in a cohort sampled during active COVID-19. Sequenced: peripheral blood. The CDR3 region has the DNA TGTGCTAGCTCTATTGCACGTGAGCAGTTCTTC. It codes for CASSIAREQFF.